The 32 T cell receptor beta chains presented below share a single source sample, sequenced in a study of cytomegalovirus exposure and HLA in healthy donors. Sequencing was performed with immunoSEQ multiplex PCR; in TCRdb, only in-frame clones are kept and a portion is missing. The sample shows roughly 100,000 clones, about 95% of them seen only once. The source material was PBMCs. Every receptor here comes from a woman under 30 in good health and CMV-seronegative.

CDR3 protein: CASGLWTGGNEQYF. CDR3 bases: TGTGCCAGCGGCCTGTGGACAGGGGGCAACGAGCAGTACTTC. The V and J genes are TRBV28 and TRBJ2-7; 11 bases align to TRBD1. J was trimmed by 5 bases and V by 8 bases; bases with no gene match: 8. This CDR3 region has 14 residues. Germline V gives CDR1 MDHEN, CDR2 SYDVKM.

The J gene is TRBJ1-1, the V gene TRBV5-1; D ambiguous. The V gene's germline CDR1 is SGHRS and CDR2 YFSETQ. Trimming took 0 bases from V and 2 from J, leaving 8 bases between them. The CDR3 consists of 14 residues. CDR3 in amino acids: CASSLDWSNTEAFF. The DNA of the CDR3 is TGCGCCAGCAGCTTGGATTGGAGCAACACTGAAGCTTTCTTT.

This chain uses TRBV15 with TRBJ1-5, with TRBD1 matching over 7 bases. J lost 0 bases, V lost 3 bases, and 8 bases had no gene match. Germline V gives CDR1 LNHNV, CDR2 YYDKDF (reference sequence). The CDR3 sequence is 17 residues long. The DNA for the CDR3 is TGTGCCACCAGCAGGGGAACCGGGACAGATAGCAATCAGCCCCAGCATTTT. This sequence encodes CATSRGTGTDSNQPQHF.

The chain links TRBV2 to TRBJ1-5; tentatively, D is TRBD1 (5 bases). From germline, CDR1 is SNHLY and CDR2 FYNNEI. This CDR3 has 15 residues. V gave up 2 bases and J gave up 0 bases, with 8 bases separating them. CDR3 nucleotide sequence: TGTGCCAGCAGTGAAACAGGCCATAGCAATCAGCCCCAGCATTTT. Translated, it gives CASSETGHSNQPQHF.

V gene TRBV6-1 combines with J gene TRBJ2-7; perhaps TRBD2 as D (6 bases). This CDR3 comprises 15 residues. V was shortened by 6 bases and J by 4 bases, with 19 bases between the two germline ends. CDR1 is MNHNS, CDR2 SASEGT, per germline. CDR3 loop: CASSLFLREQYEQYF. In nucleotides, the CDR3 is TGTGCCAGCAGCCTATTTTTACGGGAGCAGTACGAGCAGTACTTC.

V and J are TRBV4-2 and TRBJ2-1, with 11 nucleotides matching TRBD2. Germline V CDR1 and CDR2: LGHNA, YNFKEQ. J lost 4 bases, V lost 2 bases, and 4 bases had no gene match. This CDR3 spans 16 amino acids. The CDR3 protein is CASSQTGTSGYNEQFF. The CDR3 coding sequence is TGTGCCAGCAGCCAAACCGGGACTAGCGGTTACAATGAGCAGTTCTTC.

This clone was picked up one time. CDR3 sequence (DNA): TGCGCCAGCAGCTCTCCCGGGACAGGCGACACCTACAATGAGCAGTTCTTC. It specifies CASSSPGTGDTYNEQFF. This chain uses TRBV4-3 with TRBJ2-1, with 8 bases fitting TRBD1. J gave up 2 bases and V 5 bases, and 11 bases lay outside the gene matches. From germline, CDR1 is LGHNA and CDR2 YSLEER. CDR3 size: 17 residues.

The V call is TRBV7-8, the J call TRBJ2-2, with 8 bases identical to TRBD2. The ends lost 3 bases at V and 3 bases at J; junction bases unmatched: 6. Germline V CDR1 and CDR2: SGHVS, FQNEAQ. This CDR3 spans 16 amino acids. DNA of the CDR3: TGTGCCAGCAGCTTTAAGAGCGGGGGTCACACCGGGGAGCTGTTTTTT. It specifies CASSFKSGGHTGELFF.

The V call is TRBV23-1, the J call TRBJ1-2; D gene unclear. TRBV23-1 is known as an ORF, though its function is uncertain. V dropped 0 bases and J dropped 4 bases, with 15 bases sitting between them. The CDR3 runs to 16 residues. The DNA of the CDR3 is TGCGCCAGCAGTCAATCTCGGCAGCGCCGAGTCTATGGCTACACCTTC. Its translation is CASSQSRQRRVYGYTF.

This chain connects TRBV29-1 to TRBJ1-2; no firm D call. This CDR3 region has 14 residues. Per germline, CDR1 SQVTM and CDR2 ANQGSEA. V gave up 6 bases and J gave up 0 bases, with 14 bases separating them. CDR3 coding DNA: TGCAGCGTCCCACAGAGTCCGGCTAACTATGGCTACACCTTC. This translates into CSVPQSPANYGYTF.

CDR3 sequence: CASGLGSGKAYEQYF. In DNA form, the CDR3 reads TGTGCTAGTGGTTTGGGTAGCGGGAAGGCCTACGAGCAGTACTTC. The chain links TRBV12-5 to TRBJ2-7; 8 bases are shared with TRBD2. The CDR3 contains 15 residues. Unmatched junction bases numbered 4, after V lost 1 base and J lost 2 bases. The germline CDR1 and CDR2 sequences are LGHNT and FRNRAP.

This sequence joins TRBV9 and TRBJ1-2, with D maybe TRBD1 (6 bases). V was clipped by 0 bases and J by 6 bases, with 9 bases between them. The germline CDR1 and CDR2 sequences are SGDLS and YYNGEE. CDR3 length: 13 amino acids. This CDR3 is CASSVVGQDGYTF. CDR3 nucleotides: TGTGCCAGCAGCGTAGTGGGACAAGATGGCTACACCTTC.

This chain uses TRBV27 with TRBJ2-7, with 13 bases matching TRBD2. J was trimmed by 2 bases and V by 5 bases; bases with no gene match: 15. Germline values: CDR1 MNHEY, CDR2 SMNVEV (reference sequence). This CDR3 is built from 19 residues. The DNA of the CDR3 is TGTGCCAGCAGTGCAATTGGGACTAGCGGGAATCTCCCCACCTACGAGCAGTACTTC. It yields the protein CASSAIGTSGNLPTYEQYF.

This clone was observed once. This CDR3 reads CASSLFSGTGGQETQYF. CDR3 coding DNA: TGTGCCAGCAGTTTATTCTCCGGGACAGGGGGGCAAGAGACCCAGTACTTC. V and J are TRBV28 and TRBJ2-5; 11 bases align to TRBD1. V shed 1 base and J 2 bases; nucleotides not matched to a gene: 6. The germline CDR1 and CDR2 sequences are MDHEN and SYDVKM. This CDR3 is 17 amino acids long.

The chain joins TRBV5-5 to TRBJ2-7, with 10 bases matching TRBD2. Unmatched junction bases numbered 9, after V lost 0 bases and J lost 3 bases. CDR1 SGHKS and CDR2 YYEKEE come from the germline V gene (reference sequence). The CDR3 spans 17 residues. CDR3 loop: CASSLVGSGGQHYEQYF. In nucleotides, the CDR3 is TGTGCCAGCAGCTTGGTCGGTAGCGGGGGGCAACACTACGAGCAGTACTTC.

The J gene is TRBJ1-3, the V gene TRBV11-2; 7 bases agree with TRBD1. V lost 5 bases, J lost 0 bases, and 7 bases stayed unmatched. CDR1 SGHAT and CDR2 FQNNGV come from the germline V gene. The CDR3 length is 16 residues. Here the CDR3 reads CASSAGTVTSGNTIYF. Here the CDR3 DNA reads TGTGCCAGCAGCGCAGGGACAGTGACCTCTGGAAACACCATATATTTT.

The genes are TRBV25-1 and TRBJ1-5, with a weak D call TRBD1 (6 bases). Trimming left V 4 bases short and J 6 bases short, with 19 bases between. The germline CDR1 and CDR2 sequences are MGHDK and SYGVNS. This CDR3 is 16 amino acids long. The CDR3 loop is CASSGSKTGICQPQHF. In nucleotides, the CDR3 is TGTGCCAGCAGTGGCTCAAAAACAGGGATATGTCAGCCCCAGCATTTT.

DNA for the CDR3: TGTGCCAGCTCACCATATCAGGGGGCGACAGATACGCAGTATTTT. Protein sequence: CASSPYQGATDTQYF. V usage is TRBV18 and J usage is TRBJ2-3; TRBD1 aligns across 8 bases. CDR1 is KGHSH, CDR2 LQKENI, per germline. After removal of 2 bases from V and 3 bases from J, the junction contained 4 bases not matched to a gene. This CDR3 is 15 amino acids long.

A single count supports this clone. The chain recombines TRBV4-2 with TRBJ1-1; TRBD1 agrees at 8 bases. Germline loops: CDR1 LGHNA, CDR2 YNFKEQ. This CDR3 has 17 residues. V was pared by 4 bases and J by 2 bases, with 12 bases of the junction left unmatched. DNA of the CDR3: TGTGCCAGCAGCCGAGAAGACAGGGGAGAGGGAAACACTGAAGCTTTCTTT. Amino acid sequence: CASSREDRGEGNTEAFF.

The rearrangement joins TRBV7-2 to TRBJ2-7; maybe TRBD2 (7 bases). Trimming took off 4 bases at V and 3 bases at J, with 25 bases between the two ends. Per germline, CDR1 SGHTA and CDR2 FQGNSA. The length of the CDR3 is 18 residues. In nucleotides, the CDR3 is TGTGCCAGCAGCTCACCTGCAGGGGCTAGCGGACTTCTCTACGAGCAGTACTTC. It encodes CASSSPAGASGLLYEQYF. Full variable domain (outside the CDR3, taken from reference TRBV7-2 and TRBJ2-7): GAGVSQSPSNKVTEKGKDVELRCDPISGHTALYWYRQSLGQGLEFLIYFQGNSAPDKSGLPSDRFSAERTGGSVSTLTIQRTQQEDSAVYLCASSSPAGASGLLYEQYFGPGTRLTVT.

The rearrangement joins TRBV6-1 to TRBJ1-3; a possible D gene is TRBD1 (6 bases). The CDR3 is 15 residues long. CDR1 MNHNS and CDR2 SASEGT come from the germline V gene. V was pared by 1 base and J by 2 bases, with 9 bases between. For the CDR3, the DNA is TGTGCCAGCAGTGAAGTTCAGGGGACTGGAAACACCATATATTTT. Residues: CASSEVQGTGNTIYF.

On this clone: The junction does not match germline at one end; this may be a read error. This chain joins TRBV19 and TRBJ1-5; no firm D call. Germline CDR1 reads LNHDA; CDR2 reads SQIVND (reference sequence). The CDR3 extends over 15 amino acids. The CDR3 coding sequence is TGTGCCACTAGTGGCCCTCCCGGAGGCAATCAGCCCCAGCATTTT. This codes for CATSGPPGGNQPQHF.

The V gene is TRBV19, the J gene TRBJ1-2; D is possibly TRBD1 (5 bases). CDR3 size: 10 residues. Germline loops: CDR1 LNHDA, CDR2 SQIVND (reference sequence). The V end lost 3 bases, the J end lost 13 bases, and 9 bases lay between the germline ends. DNA of the CDR3: TGTGCCAGTAGTATGGGGGACTTCACCTTC. Amino acid sequence: CASSMGDFTF.

The gene calls are TRBV19 and TRBJ1-1; no definite D call. From germline, CDR1 is LNHDA and CDR2 SQIVND (reference sequence). CDR3 length: 14 residues. The V end was cut by 7 bases, the J end by 1 base, with 13 bases between. The CDR3, as DNA: TGTGCCAGTAAGGTCAGAACGGGGAACACTGAAGCTTTCTTT. Protein: CASKVRTGNTEAFF.

The rearrangement uses TRBV5-1 and TRBJ2-1; TRBD2 matches 14 bases. CDR3 length: 19 residues. Germline assignment: CDR1 SGHRS and CDR2 YFSETQ. J lost 6 bases, V lost 2 bases, and 13 bases had no gene match. The CDR3, as DNA: TGCGCCAGCAGCTTAGACTCGACTAGCGGGGGGGTTCTTTTCAATGAGCAGTTCTTC. Its protein product is CASSLDSTSGGVLFNEQFF.

The gene calls are TRBV15 and TRBJ2-7; tentative D call: TRBD1 (5 bases). This CDR3 region has 15 residues. Trimming removed 2 bases from V and 6 bases from J, with 17 bases in between. Germline values: CDR1 LNHNV, CDR2 YYDKDF (reference sequence). The DNA of the CDR3 is TGTGCCACCAGCAGATCTGGGGCAGGGAAGGTCGAGCAGTACTTC. This sequence encodes CATSRSGAGKVEQYF.

The chain combines TRBV6-5 with TRBJ1-1, with a possible D match to TRBD1 (5 bases). The CDR3 spans 14 residues. V lost 0 bases to trimming and J lost 4 bases, with 9 bases between them. Germline V lookup: CDR1 MNHEY, CDR2 SVGAGI. The CDR3 sequence: CASSYSGAGTEAFF. DNA of the CDR3: TGTGCCAGCAGTTACTCAGGGGCCGGCACTGAAGCTTTCTTT.

The V gene is TRBV19, the J gene TRBJ1-3; D is uncertain. Germline V lookup: CDR1 LNHDA, CDR2 SQIVND (reference sequence). This CDR3 spans 18 amino acids. Trimming took 3 bases from V and 4 from J, leaving 22 bases between them. The CDR3, as DNA: TGTGCCAGTAGTATGGTCTTCGGGAGAGGGCCGGGGGGAAACACCATATATTTT. Protein: CASSMVFGRGPGGNTIYF.

The CDR3 region is CSVEDSPRPNEQFF. In DNA form, the CDR3 reads TGCAGCGTTGAAGATTCTCCTAGGCCCAATGAGCAGTTCTTC. The chain recombines TRBV29-1 with TRBJ2-1; D remains ambiguous. The CDR3 loop spans 14 amino acids. Trimming took off 0 bases at V and 6 bases at J, with 12 bases between the two ends. Germline CDR1 reads SQVTM; CDR2 reads ANQGSEA.

V and J are TRBV4-3 and TRBJ2-1, with a weak D call TRBD1 (6 bases). CDR1 LGHNA and CDR2 YSLEER come from the germline V gene. Between the trimmed V and J ends, which lost 6 bases and 6 bases, there was a span of 18 bases. The CDR3 extends over 15 amino acids. Here the CDR3 reads CASRQNSGVFNEQFF. The CDR3 bases are TGCGCCAGCAGACAAAATTCAGGGGTCTTCAATGAGCAGTTCTTC.

The J gene is TRBJ2-3, the V gene TRBV9, with 9 nucleotides matching TRBD2. The trim removed 4 bases at V and 3 bases at J, leaving 9 bases unmatched. This CDR3 comprises 16 residues. CDR1 SGDLS and CDR2 YYNGEE come from the germline V gene. CDR3 DNA sequence: TGTGCCAGCAGCCCCCGGTTTGGACTAGCGACAGATACGCAGTATTTT. It translates to CASSPRFGLATDTQYF.

The gene calls are TRBV5-3 and TRBJ2-4; D perhaps matches TRBD2 (6 bases). TRBV5-3 counts as an open reading frame of uncertain function. The CDR3 totals 15 residues. Trimming removed 0 bases at V and 8 bases at J, with 15 bases between. The CDR3 reads CARSLDRQTGDIQYF. The DNA of the CDR3 is TGTGCCAGAAGCTTGGACAGGCAAACGGGGGACATTCAGTACTTC.